This section outlines one T cell receptor (beta chain) sequence together with its context. The sample belongs to a study of shared clonotypes between healthy human individuals. Some clones are missing from TCRdb's copy, which holds only in-frame ones; the method was immunoSEQ multiplex PCR. The profile covers 500,000 or so clones, with roughly 95% appearing a single time and 0.064% taken by the ten largest. The CDR3 is 16 amino acids. Germline V gene lookup returns CDR1 LNHDA and CDR2 SQIVND (reference sequence). Germline trimming cut 4 bases from V and 4 bases from J; bases unmatched to any gene: 7. Researchers partitioned CD4+ cells into CD45RA+ naive and CD45RA-negative memory subsets.

The sequenced sample consisted of naive CD4+ T cells sorted from blood. Regarding subset: CD45RA+ positively selected. This receptor was taken from a woman in her twenties or thirties in good health. This chain connects TRBV19 to TRBJ2-1; 10 nucleotides agree with TRBD2. DNA for the CDR3: TGTGCCAGTAGTAGAACTAGCGGGACCGCTTACAATGAGCAGTTCTTC. Encoded protein: CASSRTSGTAYNEQFF.